This T cell receptor (beta chain) came from a study of CD8 T cells in ankylosing spondylitis. In regard to this clonotype: The target antigen is unknown.

Study-level results: Seemingly characteristic of ankylosing spondylitis blood was a TCR beta motif consisting of several highly homologous variants. As reported, disease-linked clones showed significant enrichment in matched ankylosing spondylitis synovial fluid. Previously reported in reactive arthritis synovial fluid and blood were some of the motif variants.

The length of the CDR3 is 17 residues. The V gene end was trimmed by 3 bases and the J gene end by 2 bases; junction bases not matched to a gene: 8. Germline V gene data show CDR1 as SGHRS and CDR2 as YFSETQ. Each TCR beta library was made by quantitative 5'-RACE that incorporated molecular barcodes. MiXCR, run by TCRdb on the 5' RACE reads, gives a single entry per CDR3 protein. The table records roughly 700,000 distinct CDR3 sequences, 15% to 20% of them present only once. This receptor was taken from a male donor with ankylosing spondylitis. J is TRBJ2-3 and V is TRBV5-1; 11 nucleotides align to TRBD1. What was sequenced was blood, either unsorted or a sorted T cell fraction (not recorded which). CDR3 loop: CASSSSGTGGITDTQYF. In DNA form, the CDR3 reads TGCGCCAGCAGCTCTTCCGGGACAGGGGGTATCACAGATACGCAGTATTTT. Complete variable domain (other parts from reference TRBV5-1 and TRBJ2-3): KAGVTQTPRYLIKTRGQQVTLSCSPISGHRSVSWYQQTPGQGLQFLFEYFSETQRNKGNFPGRFSGRQFSNSRSEMNVSTLELGDSALYLCASSSSGTGGITDTQYFGPGTRLTVL.